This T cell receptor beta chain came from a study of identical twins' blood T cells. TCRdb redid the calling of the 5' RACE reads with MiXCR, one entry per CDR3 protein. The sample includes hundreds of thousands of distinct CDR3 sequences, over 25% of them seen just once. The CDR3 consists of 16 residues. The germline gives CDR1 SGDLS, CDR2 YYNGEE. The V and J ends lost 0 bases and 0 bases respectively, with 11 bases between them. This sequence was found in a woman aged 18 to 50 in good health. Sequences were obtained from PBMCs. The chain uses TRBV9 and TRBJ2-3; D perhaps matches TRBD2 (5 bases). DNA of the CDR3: TGTGCCAGCAGCGTAGAGGGCGGGCTAAGCACAGATACGCAGTATTTT. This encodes CASSVEGGLSTDTQYF.